Presented here are 22 T cell receptor beta chains from one specimen sequenced in a study of response to subunit inactivated influenza vaccine. One entry per CDR3 protein, called by TCRdb with MiXCR from the RT-PCR reads. The table lists about 540,000 distinct CDR3 sequences, 14% of them singletons, with 11% in the top ten. Sequences were derived from PBMCs from blood, sampled approximately 13 days after vaccination. The receptors originated from a man between 50 and 59 years old who received an inactivated influenza vaccine.

This clonotype was observed a few times. This chain uses TRBV11-2 with TRBJ1-2; the match to TRBD1 covers 8 bases. This CDR3 comprises 14 residues. V lost 5 bases to trimming and J lost 8 bases; unmatched junction nucleotides: 10. Per the germline V gene, CDR1 is SGHAT and CDR2 is FQNNGV. DNA for the CDR3: TGTGCCAGCAGCCCGACAGGGGTCGGATCGGGCTACACCTTC. It codes for CASSPTGVGSGYTF.

J is TRBJ2-7 and V is TRBV7-9; D is perhaps TRBD1 (5 bases). Trimming shortened V by 6 bases and J by 3 bases, and 12 bases separated the two germline ends. The CDR3 loop spans 13 amino acids. Germline values: CDR1 SEHNR, CDR2 FQNEAQ (reference sequence). Written as DNA, the CDR3 is TGTGCCAGCAGACCCGACAGTAACTACGAGCAGTACTTC. Amino acids: CASRPDSNYEQYF.

The V gene is TRBV14, the J gene TRBJ2-5; the D gene is possibly TRBD1 (6 bases). Germline CDR1 reads SGHDN; CDR2 reads FVKESK. V was cut by 1 base and J by 1 base, with 13 bases left in between. The CDR3 is 16 amino acids. CDR3 protein: CASSQVGRGTQETQYF. Written as DNA, the CDR3 is TGTGCCAGCAGCCAAGTCGGCAGGGGTACCCAAGAGACCCAGTACTTC.

This sequence joins TRBV5-6 and TRBJ2-7, with a tentative D call TRBD2 (6 bases). V was trimmed by 1 base and J by 6 bases, leaving 11 bases between them. The germline CDR1 and CDR2 sequences are SGHDT and YYEEEE. The CDR3 consists of 13 residues. CDR3 amino acids: CASSLRGLCEQYF. The CDR3 DNA follows: TGTGCCAGCAGCTTGCGCGGACTATGCGAGCAGTACTTC.

This clonotype was picked up a small number of times. The chain recombines TRBV27 with TRBJ1-2, with D perhaps matching TRBD1 (5 bases). Germline lookup yields CDR1 MNHEY and CDR2 SMNVEV (reference sequence). The length of the CDR3 is 16 residues. V was pared by 6 bases and J by 7 bases, with 24 bases between. The CDR3 reads CASSTFMRDPSFGYTF. The CDR3, as DNA: TGTGCCAGCAGCACCTTCATGCGGGACCCTTCTTTTGGCTACACCTTC.

The J gene is TRBJ1-6, the V gene TRBV12-3 or TRBV12-4; D gene unclear. Trimming cost V 7 bases and J 9 bases, with 10 bases left between them. This CDR3 is 12 amino acids long. The CDR3 region is CASTAKGSPLHF. The CDR3 DNA sequence: TGTGCCAGCACCGCAAAGGGTTCACCCCTCCACTTT.

This rearrangement joins TRBV11-2 to TRBJ2-3; D remains unclear. Germline V lookup: CDR1 SGHAT, CDR2 FQNNGV. V lost 1 base and J 8 bases, leaving 7 bases between the germline ends. CDR3 length equals 12 residues. The chain's CDR3 is CASSLAGPTQYF. In DNA form, the CDR3 reads TGTGCCAGCAGCTTAGCCGGACCTACGCAGTATTTT.

This clonotype has a handful of counts. The rearrangement uses TRBV24-1 and TRBJ1-5; 9 positions match TRBD1. CDR1 and CDR2 from the germline V gene are KGHDR and SFDVKD. Trimming removed 9 bases from V and 3 bases from J; junction bases left unmatched: 8. CDR3 size: 15 residues. CDR3 sequence reads: CATEPGTGFNQPQHF. The CDR3 bases are TGTGCCACCGAACCCGGGACAGGGTTCAATCAGCCCCAGCATTTT.

This chain links TRBV20-1 with TRBJ2-3; D is unclear. Trimming left V 2 bases short and J 4 bases short, with 10 bases between. In germline, CDR1 is DFQATT, CDR2 SNEGSKA (reference sequence). The CDR3 is 13 amino acids. CDR3 DNA: TGCAGTGCTAGATCACGGACGGCAGATACGCAGTATTTT. As protein: CSARSRTADTQYF.

This chain links TRBV25-1 with TRBJ2-3; 8 bases align to TRBD1. This CDR3 has 15 residues. The V and J ends lost 2 bases and 3 bases, in that order; junction bases with no gene match: 4. The germline V gene encodes CDR1 MGHDK and CDR2 SYGVNS. The CDR3 spells CASSEGTGGTDTQYF. In DNA, the CDR3 is TGTGCCAGCAGTGAAGGGACAGGCGGGACAGATACGCAGTATTTT.

This clonotype was seen ten or more times. The J gene is TRBJ1-5, the V gene TRBV6-1; D call uncertain. Looked up from germline, CDR1 is MNHNS and CDR2 is SASEGT. The ends were cut back, 6 bases at V and 5 bases at J, with 20 bases in the middle. The CDR3 is 16 residues long. The CDR3, as DNA: TGTGCCAGCAGGCGTTCGGGAGGTACGCTCCATCAGCCCCAGCATTTT. Translating it yields CASRRSGGTLHQPQHF.

This clonotype showed up just once. The chain combines TRBV10-3 with TRBJ2-5; D perhaps matches TRBD2 (6 bases). CDR3 length: 15 residues. Germline CDR1 and CDR2: ENHRY and SYGVKD. V lost 0 bases to trimming and J lost 4 bases, with 12 bases between them. CDR3 DNA sequence: TGTGCCATCAGTGAGTCAGGCGGGGTAGGAGAGACCCAGTACTTC. Translated, it gives CAISESGGVGETQYF.

This sequence joins TRBV20-1 and TRBJ2-5, with 7 positions matching TRBD2. The CDR3 has 17 residues. The J segment lost 1 base and the V segment lost 0 bases, leaving 11 bases of the junction unmatched. Germline loops: CDR1 DFQATT, CDR2 SNEGSKA (reference sequence). The CDR3 bases are TGCAGTGCTAGAGATCTTCGGGCTAGCGGAGGCCAAGAGACCCAGTACTTC. Amino acids: CSARDLRASGGQETQYF.

The chain uses TRBV2 and TRBJ2-7; no reliable D call. The V gene lost 8 bases and the J gene lost 6 bases, with 14 bases spanning the gap. The CDR3 sequence is 12 residues long. The germline V gene encodes CDR1 SNHLY and CDR2 FYNNEI. CDR3 sequence reads: CASGRQTREQYF. The CDR3 region has the DNA TGTGCCAGCGGCAGGCAGACCCGCGAGCAGTACTTC.

The rearrangement uses TRBV7-9 and TRBJ2-1; perhaps TRBD1 as D (5 bases). The CDR3 contains 11 residues. Germline V gene lookup returns CDR1 SEHNR and CDR2 FQNEAQ (reference sequence). V was pared by 4 bases and J by 8 bases, with 6 bases between. The CDR3 is CASSWGHEQFF. The CDR3 bases are TGTGCCAGCAGCTGGGGCCATGAGCAGTTCTTC. Full variable domain (outside the CDR3, taken from reference TRBV7-9 and TRBJ2-1): DTGVSQNPRHKITKRGQNVTFRCDPISEHNRLYWYRQTLGQGPEFLTYFQNEAQLEKSRLLSDRFSAERPKGSFSTLEIQRTEQGDSAMYLCASSWGHEQFFGPGTRLTVL.

This chain uses TRBV30 with TRBJ2-1, with 7 nucleotides matching TRBD2. Germline CDR1 GTSNPN, CDR2 SVGIG (reference sequence). The CDR3 runs to 16 residues. After removal of 3 bases from V and 5 bases from J, the junction contained 13 bases not matched to a gene. The CDR3 loop reads CAWRKVSGLPNNEQFF. As DNA, the CDR3 is TGTGCCTGGAGAAAGGTTTCGGGACTACCGAACAATGAGCAGTTCTTC. The variable domain in full, with the rest retrieved from reference TRBV30 and TRBJ2-1, is SQTIHQWPATLVQPVGSPLSLECTVEGTSNPNLYWYRQAAGRGLQLLFYSVGIGQISSEVPQNLSASRPQDRQFILSSKKLLLSDSGFYLCAWRKVSGLPNNEQFFGPGTRLTVL.

This rearrangement joins TRBV15 to TRBJ2-5; D perhaps matches TRBD2 (5 bases). Germline assignment: CDR1 LNHNV and CDR2 YYDKDF (reference sequence). Trimming pared 5 bases from V and 5 bases from J, leaving 12 bases between. The CDR3 is 13 residues long. CDR3 in amino acids: CATSLTIMETQYF. In DNA form, the CDR3 reads TGTGCCACCAGCCTGACTATAATGGAGACCCAGTACTTC.

This clonotype occurred many times. The chain employs TRBV7-2 and TRBJ2-1; 10 nucleotides align to TRBD2. In germline, CDR1 is SGHTA, CDR2 FQGNSA. The CDR3 covers 15 residues. V trimming: 5 bases; J trimming: 2 bases; junction bases outside the gene matches: 3. The DNA for the CDR3 is TGTGCCAGCAGCATACTAGCGGGGACCTACAATGAGCAGTTCTTC. Translated: CASSILAGTYNEQFF. The variable domain in full, with the rest retrieved from reference TRBV7-2 and TRBJ2-1, is GAGVSQSPSNKVTEKGKDVELRCDPISGHTALYWYRQSLGQGLEFLIYFQGNSAPDKSGLPSDRFSAERTGGSVSTLTIQRTQQEDSAVYLCASSILAGTYNEQFFGPGTRLTVL.

The V gene is TRBV4-3, the J gene TRBJ1-2; no firm D call. V was clipped by 4 bases and J by 2 bases, with 8 bases between them. The CDR3 has 13 amino acids. CDR1 and CDR2 from the germline V gene are LGHNA and YSLEER. This CDR3 is CASSRNQNYGYTF. The CDR3 DNA follows: TGCGCCAGCAGCCGAAACCAAAACTATGGCTACACCTTC.

The chain uses TRBV11-2 and TRBJ2-1; perhaps TRBD2 as D (6 bases). CDR3 length: 16 residues. The V and J ends lost 5 bases and 3 bases respectively, with 17 bases between them. CDR1 SGHAT and CDR2 FQNNGV come from the germline V gene. The CDR3 DNA reads as TGTGCCAGCAGCGGCCGCCCGGGACTGAACTACAATGAGCAGTTCTTC. Encoded protein: CASSGRPGLNYNEQFF.

The chain combines TRBV7-2 with TRBJ2-5, with 7 bases fitting TRBD2. The CDR3 extends over 16 amino acids. V dropped 4 bases and J dropped 5; count of bases not matched to a gene: 13. Germline CDR1 SGHTA, CDR2 FQGNSA. CDR3 DNA sequence: TGTGCCAGCAGCTCGAATAGGGGCGGGAGAGGGGAGACCCAGTACTTC. This gives the protein CASSSNRGGRGETQYF.

This clonotype turned up a few times. The chain combines TRBV5-1 with TRBJ1-4; possibly TRBD1 for D (6 bases). Trimming removed 7 bases from V and 6 bases from J, with 16 bases in between. The germline V gene encodes CDR1 SGHRS and CDR2 YFSETQ. The length of the CDR3 is 14 residues. CDR3 DNA: TGCGCCAGCCAAAGGGACACCGGGGATGAAAAACTGTTTTTT. As protein: CASQRDTGDEKLFF.